The 18 T cell receptor beta chains reported below all come from one sample, sequenced in a study of T cell repertoires in cytomegalovirus infection. TCRdb reprocessed the reads with MiXCR, giving one entry per CDR3 protein. Found here are about a million distinct CDR3 sequences, 31% of them singletons; the top ten hold about 14%. Antigen specificity for these receptors is unknown. Source: cultured CD8+ T cells from PBMCs, taken from culture after CMV antigen stimulation. All receptors come from a human donor in good health (CMV status not recorded). Some clones in this sample may be carry-over from other donors' samples.

This clonotype was picked up a small number of times. The rearrangement links TRBV5-1 to TRBJ2-7, with 10 bases aligning to TRBD2. Trimming removed 6 bases from V and 2 bases from J; junction bases left unmatched: 5. Per the germline V gene, CDR1 is SGHRS and CDR2 is YFSETQ. CDR3 length equals 14 residues. The CDR3 spells CASKGSGGAYEQYF. The CDR3 nucleotides read TGCGCCAGCAAGGGCAGCGGGGGGGCCTACGAGCAGTACTTC. Combining the CDR3 with reference TRBV5-1 and TRBJ2-7 gives the whole variable domain KAGVTQTPRYLIKTRGQQVTLSCSPISGHRSVSWYQQTPGQGLQFLFEYFSETQRNKGNFPGRFSGRQFSNSRSEMNVSTLELGDSALYLCASKGSGGAYEQYFGPGTRLTVT.

In this sample, this clonotype turned up many times. CDR3 sequence (DNA): TGTGCCAGCAGCGTACCCCTAGCGGGGGGGCCCGCAGATACGCAGTATTTT. It specifies CASSVPLAGGPADTQYF. This rearrangement joins TRBV9 to TRBJ2-3; 12 nucleotides line up with TRBD2. Germline CDR1 reads SGDLS; CDR2 reads YYNGEE. Trimming took 1 base from V and 4 from J; bases not matched to a gene: 7. CDR3 size: 17 residues.

J is TRBJ2-1 and V is TRBV7-6; 7 bases agree with TRBD2. The germline gives CDR1 SGHVS, CDR2 FNYEAQ. The junction had 13 bases not matched to a gene; V was cut back by 8 bases and J by 0 bases. CDR3 length equals 17 residues. The CDR3 protein is CASPPGLPSSSYNEQFF. DNA for the CDR3: TGTGCCAGCCCGCCGGGACTACCGTCGAGCTCCTACAATGAGCAGTTCTTC.

This clonotype showed up just a few times. This chain joins TRBV7-9 and TRBJ2-6; D gene uncertain. Germline CDR1 and CDR2: SEHNR and FQNEAQ (reference sequence). Trimming cost V 5 bases and J 2 bases, with 13 bases left between them. This CDR3 is built from 16 residues. The DNA of the CDR3 is TGTGCCAGCAGCGACCGGTTGGCCACTGGGGCCAACGTCCTGACTTTC. Translation gives CASSDRLATGANVLTF.

The rearrangement uses TRBV28 and TRBJ2-7, with 10 bases lining up with TRBD2. The ends lost 5 bases at V and 6 bases at J; junction bases unmatched: 4. The CDR3 length is 13 residues. Looked up from germline, CDR1 is MDHEN and CDR2 is SYDVKM. CDR3 DNA sequence: TGTGCCAGCAGTCCACTAGCGGGGAGCGAGCAGTACGTC. The encoded protein is CASSPLAGSEQYV.

This clonotype was seen a single time. This sequence may be a read error, since a much larger clone differs from it by one base. The J gene is TRBJ2-1, the V gene TRBV7-2; TRBD2 is a possible D gene (5 bases). The CDR3 contains 14 residues. Per the germline V gene, CDR1 is SGHTA and CDR2 is FQGNSA. The CDR3 is CANSGLRGREKGFF. For the CDR3, the DNA is TGTGCCAACAGCGGTCTACGGGGAAGGGAAAAAGGGTTCTTC.

This sequence joins TRBV27 and TRBJ1-6; D gene uncertain. CDR1 is MNHEY, CDR2 SMNVEV, per germline (reference sequence). The CDR3 runs to 14 residues. With 2 bases removed from V and 6 bases from J, the gap between germline ends came to 8 bases. CDR3 DNA: TGTGCCAGCAGTTTAAGGGCCTCTAATTCACCCCTCCACTTT. It yields the protein CASSLRASNSPLHF.

The chain is built from TRBV7-9 and TRBJ1-4; no reliable D call. This CDR3 comprises 16 residues. CDR1 and CDR2 from the germline V gene are SEHNR and FQNEAQ (reference sequence). Trimming cost V 5 bases and J 0 bases, with 13 bases left between them. The CDR3 bases are TGTGCCAGCAGCCCCGGGAAGGGCTCAACTAATGAAAAACTGTTTTTT. This encodes CASSPGKGSTNEKLFF.

The chain is built from TRBV10-3 and TRBJ1-5; the match to TRBD1 covers 7 bases. After removal of 10 bases from V and 0 bases from J, the junction contained 6 bases not matched to a gene. Germline values: CDR1 ENHRY, CDR2 SYGVKD. This CDR3 has 14 amino acids. In DNA, the CDR3 is TGTGCCACCCAGGGGGGAGGTAGCAATCAGCCCCAGCATTTT. It yields the protein CATQGGGSNQPQHF.

This clonotype appeared a few times. The chain recombines TRBV20-1 with TRBJ2-1; 10 nucleotides agree with TRBD2. Germline loops: CDR1 DFQATT, CDR2 SNEGSKA (reference sequence). With 6 bases clipped from V and 8 bases from J, the junction kept 10 bases outside the gene matches. This CDR3 has 14 amino acids. The CDR3 DNA reads TGCAGTGCCCTAGCGGGGGCCCCCTTGGATGAGCAGTTCTTC. It translates to CSALAGAPLDEQFF.

This clonotype was counted many times. The V and J genes are TRBV7-2 and TRBJ2-3; D possibly corresponds to TRBD2 (5 bases). Trimming removed 5 bases from V and 2 bases from J, with 17 bases in between. There are 16 residues in the CDR3. Germline V gene lookup returns CDR1 SGHTA and CDR2 FQGNSA. CDR3 nucleotide sequence: TGTGCCAGCAGCCCCCGGACTGGGTACTTCACAGATACGCAGTATTTT. Its translation: CASSPRTGYFTDTQYF.

The rearrangement uses TRBV10-3 and TRBJ1-1; 11 positions agree with TRBD1. V was clipped by 2 bases and J by 0 bases; unmatched bases: 5. Germline V gene lookup returns CDR1 ENHRY and CDR2 SYGVKD. This CDR3 has 17 residues. CDR3 DNA sequence: TGTGCCATCAGTGAGCCGGGACAGGGGGGTATGAACACTGAAGCTTTCTTT. As protein: CAISEPGQGGMNTEAFF.

This clonotype turned up a few times. The chain recombines TRBV11-3 with TRBJ2-7; 7 bases line up with TRBD1. Germline V gene lookup returns CDR1 SGHNT and CDR2 YENEEA. This CDR3 is 15 amino acids long. V shed 5 bases, J shed 3 bases, and the junction held 10 bases outside the gene matches. CDR3 DNA: TGTGCCAGCAGCCCAAATGACAGGGTGAGCTACGAGCAGTACTTC. Translation gives CASSPNDRVSYEQYF. Based on the CDR3 plus reference TRBV11-3 and TRBJ2-7, the full variable domain is EAGVVQSPRYKIIEKKQPVAFWCNPISGHNTLYWYLQNLGQGPELLIRYENEEAVDDSQLPKDRFSAERLKGVDSTLKIQPAELGDSAVYLCASSPNDRVSYEQYFGPGTRLTVT.

This chain joins TRBV7-9 and TRBJ1-2; a weak D match, TRBD1 (6 bases). Germline CDR1 reads SEHNR; CDR2 reads FQNEAQ (reference sequence). V lost 1 base and J lost 1, with 10 bases in between. The CDR3 runs to 15 residues. The CDR3 loop reads CASSLVGARNYGYTF. In DNA form, the CDR3 reads TGTGCCAGCAGCTTAGTGGGGGCCCGTAACTATGGCTACACCTTC.

This chain joins TRBV4-3 and TRBJ2-7, with 7 bases identical to TRBD1. V lost 4 bases, J lost 1 base, and 4 bases stayed unmatched. Germline loops: CDR1 LGHNA, CDR2 YSLEER. The CDR3 length is 14 residues. CDR3 protein: CASSRTTGSYEQYV. CDR3 bases: TGCGCCAGCAGCCGCACGACAGGGTCCTACGAGCAGTACGTC.

The chain recombines TRBV12-3 or TRBV12-4 with TRBJ1-2, with a tentative D call TRBD1 (6 bases). CDR3 length equals 14 residues. V gave up 5 bases and J gave up 4 bases, with 14 bases separating them. The CDR3 DNA reads as TGTGCCAGCAGTGCCGAGGGGGGGGCCTATGGCTACACCTTC. Translated: CASSAEGGAYGYTF.

This clonotype was counted a few times. The chain links TRBV12-3 or TRBV12-4 to TRBJ1-1; no definite D call. V shed 8 bases and J shed 5 bases, with 9 bases lying between them. The CDR3 totals 11 residues. The CDR3 DNA reads as TGTGCCAGCGACGGCAGGACTGAAGCTTTCTTT. It codes for CASDGRTEAFF.

Here the CDR3 reads CASSGWGGEQYF. In DNA, the CDR3 is TGTGCCAGCAGCGGCTGGGGGGGCGAGCAGTACTTC. The rearrangement links TRBV6-5 to TRBJ2-7, with 7 bases lining up with TRBD2. J lost 6 bases, V lost 6 bases, and 5 bases had no gene match. This CDR3 is built from 12 residues. Germline values: CDR1 MNHEY, CDR2 SVGAGI.